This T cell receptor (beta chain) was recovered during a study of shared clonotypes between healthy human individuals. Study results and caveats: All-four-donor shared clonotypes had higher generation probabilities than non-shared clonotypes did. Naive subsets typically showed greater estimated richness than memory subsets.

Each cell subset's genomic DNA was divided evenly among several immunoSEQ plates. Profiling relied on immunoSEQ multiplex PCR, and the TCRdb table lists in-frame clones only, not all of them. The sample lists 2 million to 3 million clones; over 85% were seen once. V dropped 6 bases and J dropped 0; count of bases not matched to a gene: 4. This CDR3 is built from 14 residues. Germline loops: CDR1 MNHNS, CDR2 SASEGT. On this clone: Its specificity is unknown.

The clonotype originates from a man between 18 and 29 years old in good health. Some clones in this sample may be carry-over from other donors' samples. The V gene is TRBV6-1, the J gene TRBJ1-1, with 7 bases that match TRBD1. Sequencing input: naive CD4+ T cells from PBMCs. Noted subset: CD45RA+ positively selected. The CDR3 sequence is CASSGQAVNTEAFF. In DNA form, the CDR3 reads TGTGCCAGCAGCGGACAGGCCGTGAACACTGAAGCTTTCTTT.